A single sample gave rise to the 7 T cell receptor beta chains below, sequenced in a study of control samples from healthy donors and cancer patients. Sequencing was performed with immunoSEQ multiplex PCR; in TCRdb, only in-frame clones are kept and a portion is missing. The repertoire consists of 90,000 to 150,000 clones, with around nine tenths occurring once and the leading ten covering roughly an eighth. Material for sequencing was blood. The receptors originated from a man aged 30 to 45 in good health.

V is TRBV5-1 and J is TRBJ1-6; 8 bases line up with TRBD1. The V gene end was trimmed by 0 bases and the J gene end by 11 bases; junction bases not matched to a gene: 7. CDR3 length equals 15 residues. Germline V gene data show CDR1 as SGHRS and CDR2 as YFSETQ. This chain's CDR3 is CASSLGTGKITPLHF. The CDR3 bases are TGCGCCAGCAGCTTGGGGACAGGGAAAATCACACCCCTCCACTTT.

The chain recombines TRBV6-1 with TRBJ2-7; the match to TRBD2 covers 12 bases. The CDR3 has 16 amino acids. Germline V lookup: CDR1 MNHNS, CDR2 SASEGT. V dropped 4 bases and J dropped 4; count of bases not matched to a gene: 8. The CDR3 DNA sequence: TGTGCCAGCAGTGCCTCTAGCGGGGGGGGAGCATACGAGCAGTACTTC. Amino acids: CASSASSGGGAYEQYF.

The chain carries TRBV5-1 and TRBJ1-2; tentatively, D is TRBD1 (6 bases). This CDR3 region has 14 residues. The V gene lost 1 base and the J gene lost 4 bases, with 11 bases spanning the gap. CDR1 is SGHRS and CDR2 is YFSETQ in the germline V gene. The CDR3 region is CASSLRGAAYGYTF. The CDR3, as DNA: TGCGCCAGCAGCTTGCGGGGGGCAGCCTATGGCTACACCTTC.

Details on this clone: Other DNA sequences within the sample encode an identical CDR3. The chain links TRBV18 to TRBJ1-1; TRBD1 might be the D (6 bases). This CDR3 spans 13 amino acids. Trimming stripped 2 bases from V and 5 bases from J, with 9 bases between. Per the germline V gene, CDR1 is KGHSH and CDR2 is LQKENI. The DNA of the CDR3 is TGTGCCAGCTCACCAGAGGGGGGGACTGAAGCTTTCTTT. Its protein is CASSPEGGTEAFF.

The chain recombines TRBV20-1 with TRBJ1-5; D is unclear. CDR3 length: 13 residues. V lost 4 bases and J 3 bases, leaving 10 bases between the germline ends. Germline CDR1 is DFQATT and CDR2 is SNEGSKA (reference sequence). In DNA, the CDR3 is TGCAGTGCTACTGACAACCCCAATCAGCCCCAGCATTTT. Encoded protein: CSATDNPNQPQHF.

J is TRBJ1-4 and V is TRBV6-5; 11 bases align to TRBD1. Germline lookup yields CDR1 MNHEY and CDR2 SVGAGI. The V and J ends lost 6 bases and 8 bases, in that order; junction bases with no gene match: 5. The length of the CDR3 is 14 residues. The DNA for the CDR3 is TGTGCCAGCAGCTCCGGGACAGGGGGAGAAAAACTGTTTTTT. Its translation is CASSSGTGGEKLFF.

This clone was detected once. The chain has TRBV10-3 and TRBJ1-5, with 8 bases lining up with TRBD1. J was trimmed by 7 bases and V by 4 bases; bases with no gene match: 9. CDR3 length: 15 amino acids. Germline CDR1 and CDR2: ENHRY and SYGVKD. The CDR3 is CAISGTGTSGQPQHF. CDR3 nucleotide sequence: TGTGCCATCAGTGGGACAGGGACCTCGGGCCAGCCCCAGCATTTT.